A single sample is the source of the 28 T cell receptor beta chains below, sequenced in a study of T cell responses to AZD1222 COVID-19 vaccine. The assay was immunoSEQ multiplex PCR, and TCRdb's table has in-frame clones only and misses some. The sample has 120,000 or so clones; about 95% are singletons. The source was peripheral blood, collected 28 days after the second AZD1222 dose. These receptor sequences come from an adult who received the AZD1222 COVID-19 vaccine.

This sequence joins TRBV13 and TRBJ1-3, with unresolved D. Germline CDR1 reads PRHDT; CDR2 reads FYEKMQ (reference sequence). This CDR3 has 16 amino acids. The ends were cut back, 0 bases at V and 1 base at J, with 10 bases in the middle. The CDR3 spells CASSLGYRASGNTIYF. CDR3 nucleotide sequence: TGTGCCAGCAGCTTAGGCTATCGGGCGTCTGGAAACACCATATATTTT.

The CDR3 spells CASKRGPTGITYQPQHF. Here the CDR3 DNA reads TGTGCCAGCAAGCGAGGACCTACCGGGATAACATATCAGCCCCAGCATTTT. J is TRBJ1-5 and V is TRBV19; D is uncertain. Germline values: CDR1 LNHDA, CDR2 SQIVND (reference sequence). Trimming cost V 9 bases and J 5 bases, with 26 bases left between them. The CDR3 runs 17 residues.

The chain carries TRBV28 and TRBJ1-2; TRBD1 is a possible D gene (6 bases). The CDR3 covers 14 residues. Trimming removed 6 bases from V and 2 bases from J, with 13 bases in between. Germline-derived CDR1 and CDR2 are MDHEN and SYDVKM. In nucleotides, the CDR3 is TGTGCCAGCAGCCCCTGGACAGCCAACTATGGCTACACCTTC. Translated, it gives CASSPWTANYGYTF.

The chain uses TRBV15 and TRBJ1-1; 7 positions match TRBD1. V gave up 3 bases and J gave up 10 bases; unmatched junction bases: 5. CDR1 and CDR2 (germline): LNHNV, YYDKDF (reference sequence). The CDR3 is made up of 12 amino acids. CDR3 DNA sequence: TGTGCCACCAGCAGCGACAGGGTCGGAGCTTTCTTT. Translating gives CATSSDRVGAFF.

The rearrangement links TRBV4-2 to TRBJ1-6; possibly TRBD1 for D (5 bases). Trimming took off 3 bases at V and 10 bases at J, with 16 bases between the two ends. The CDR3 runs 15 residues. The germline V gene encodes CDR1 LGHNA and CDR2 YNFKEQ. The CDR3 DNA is TGTGCCAGCAGCCATGCAGTAGGGGTGGAATCACCCCTCCACTTT. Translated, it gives CASSHAVGVESPLHF.

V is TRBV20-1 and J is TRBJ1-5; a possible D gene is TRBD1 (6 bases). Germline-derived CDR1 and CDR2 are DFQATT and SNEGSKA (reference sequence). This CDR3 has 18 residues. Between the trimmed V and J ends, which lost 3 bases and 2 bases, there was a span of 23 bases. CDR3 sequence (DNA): TGCAGTGCTAGTAGAGGGGGGGTAAACGACATAGGCAATCAGCCCCAGCATTTT. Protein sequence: CSASRGGVNDIGNQPQHF.

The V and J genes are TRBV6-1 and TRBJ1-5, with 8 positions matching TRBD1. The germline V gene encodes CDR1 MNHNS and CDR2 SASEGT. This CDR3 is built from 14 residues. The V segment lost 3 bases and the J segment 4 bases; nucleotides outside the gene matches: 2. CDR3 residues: CASSDRGLNQPQHF. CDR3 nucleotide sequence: TGTGCCAGCAGTGACAGGGGGCTGAATCAGCCCCAGCATTTT.

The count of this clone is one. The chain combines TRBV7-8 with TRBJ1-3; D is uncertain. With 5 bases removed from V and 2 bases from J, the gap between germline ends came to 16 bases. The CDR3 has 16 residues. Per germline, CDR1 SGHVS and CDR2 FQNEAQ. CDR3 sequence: CASSLPPYGTGNTIYF. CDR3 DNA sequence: TGTGCCAGCAGCCTGCCCCCGTATGGTACTGGAAACACCATATATTTT.

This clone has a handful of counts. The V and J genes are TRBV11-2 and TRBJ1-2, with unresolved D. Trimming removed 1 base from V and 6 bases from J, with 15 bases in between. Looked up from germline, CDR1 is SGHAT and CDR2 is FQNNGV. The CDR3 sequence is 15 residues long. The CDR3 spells CASSLVPAIENGYTF. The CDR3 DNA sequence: TGTGCCAGCAGCTTAGTCCCGGCGATAGAGAATGGCTACACCTTC.

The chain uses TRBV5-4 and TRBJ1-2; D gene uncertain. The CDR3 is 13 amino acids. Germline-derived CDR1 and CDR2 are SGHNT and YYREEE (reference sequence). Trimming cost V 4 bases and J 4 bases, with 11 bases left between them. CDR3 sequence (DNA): TGTGCCAGCAGCCCCGGGGAGACCTATGGCTACACCTTC. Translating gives CASSPGETYGYTF.

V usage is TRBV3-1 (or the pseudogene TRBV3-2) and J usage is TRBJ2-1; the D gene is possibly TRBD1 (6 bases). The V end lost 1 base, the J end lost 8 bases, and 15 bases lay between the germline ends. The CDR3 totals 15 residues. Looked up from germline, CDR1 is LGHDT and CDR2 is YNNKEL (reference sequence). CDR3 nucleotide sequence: TGTGCCAGCAGCCAAGTCTCCACTGGGGGCGATGAGCAGTTCTTC. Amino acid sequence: CASSQVSTGGDEQFF.

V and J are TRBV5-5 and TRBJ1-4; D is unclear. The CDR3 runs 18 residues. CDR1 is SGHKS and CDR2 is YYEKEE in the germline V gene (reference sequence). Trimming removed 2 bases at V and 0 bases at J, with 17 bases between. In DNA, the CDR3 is TGTGCCAGCAGCTTTGCCGGCAGCAGTATGGCAACTAATGAAAAACTGTTTTTT. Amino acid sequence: CASSFAGSSMATNEKLFF.

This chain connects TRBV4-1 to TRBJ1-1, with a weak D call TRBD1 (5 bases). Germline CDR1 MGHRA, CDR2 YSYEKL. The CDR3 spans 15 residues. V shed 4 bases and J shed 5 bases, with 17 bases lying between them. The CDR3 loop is CASSLSLGGKTEAFF. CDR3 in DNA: TGCGCCAGCAGCCTTTCCTTGGGGGGGAAGACTGAAGCTTTCTTT.

DNA of the CDR3: TGTGCCAGCAGCCGGTTGGGGAGTAGCACAGATACGCAGTATTTT. It is translated as CASSRLGSSTDTQYF. The chain has TRBV3-1 (or the pseudogene TRBV3-2) and TRBJ2-3; D is possibly TRBD2 (5 bases). V lost 4 bases and J 0 bases, leaving 11 bases between the germline ends. The V gene's germline CDR1 is LGHDT and CDR2 YNNKEL (reference sequence). The length of the CDR3 is 15 residues.

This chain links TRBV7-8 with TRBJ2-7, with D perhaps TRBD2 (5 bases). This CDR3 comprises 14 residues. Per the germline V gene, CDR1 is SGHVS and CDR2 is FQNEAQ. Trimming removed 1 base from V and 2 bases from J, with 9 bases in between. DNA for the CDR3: TGTGCCAGCAGCTTAGGAGCCGGGGCCTACGAGCAGTACTTC. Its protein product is CASSLGAGAYEQYF.

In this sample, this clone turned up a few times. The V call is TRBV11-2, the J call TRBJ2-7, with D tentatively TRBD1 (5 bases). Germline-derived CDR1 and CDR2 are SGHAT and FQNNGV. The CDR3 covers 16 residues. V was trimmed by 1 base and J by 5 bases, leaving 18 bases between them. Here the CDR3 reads CASSLVAGFGVNEQYF. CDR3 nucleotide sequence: TGTGCCAGCAGCTTAGTGGCAGGGTTCGGCGTTAACGAGCAGTACTTC.

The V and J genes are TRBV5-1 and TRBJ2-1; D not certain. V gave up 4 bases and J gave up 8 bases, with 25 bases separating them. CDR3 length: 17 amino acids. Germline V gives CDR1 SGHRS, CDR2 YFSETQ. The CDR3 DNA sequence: TGCGCCAGCAGCCCCAGGTTTAGGAGCACGGTCCAAGATGAGCAGTTCTTC. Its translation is CASSPRFRSTVQDEQFF.

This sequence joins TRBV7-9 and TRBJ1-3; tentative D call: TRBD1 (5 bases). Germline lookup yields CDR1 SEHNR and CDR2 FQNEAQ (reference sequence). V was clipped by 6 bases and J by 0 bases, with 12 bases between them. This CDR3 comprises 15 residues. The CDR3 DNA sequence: TGTGCCAGCAGGACGGGACGGAGCTCTGGAAACACCATATATTTT. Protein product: CASRTGRSSGNTIYF.

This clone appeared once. The DNA for the CDR3 is TGTGCCATCAGTATCTCCGGACCCGGGGAGCTGTTTTTT. Encoded protein: CAISISGPGELFF. The chain uses TRBV10-3 and TRBJ2-2; D call uncertain. The V gene lost 5 bases and the J gene lost 6 bases, with 10 bases spanning the gap. From germline, CDR1 is ENHRY and CDR2 SYGVKD. CDR3 length: 13 residues.

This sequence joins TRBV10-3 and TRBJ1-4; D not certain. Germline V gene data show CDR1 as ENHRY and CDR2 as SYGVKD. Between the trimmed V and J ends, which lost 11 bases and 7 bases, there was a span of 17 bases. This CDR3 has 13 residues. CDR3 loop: CASSGGLGEKLFF. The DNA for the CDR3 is TGTGCCTCATCGGGTGGCCTTGGTGAAAAACTGTTTTTT.

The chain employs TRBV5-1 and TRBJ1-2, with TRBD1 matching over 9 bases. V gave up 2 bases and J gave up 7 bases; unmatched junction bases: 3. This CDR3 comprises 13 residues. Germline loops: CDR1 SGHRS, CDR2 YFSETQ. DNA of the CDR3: TGCGCCAGCAGCTTACAGGGGGCGCCTGGCTACACCTTC. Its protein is CASSLQGAPGYTF. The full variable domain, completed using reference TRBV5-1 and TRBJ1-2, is KAGVTQTPRYLIKTRGQQVTLSCSPISGHRSVSWYQQTPGQGLQFLFEYFSETQRNKGNFPGRFSGRQFSNSRSEMNVSTLELGDSALYLCASSLQGAPGYTFGSGTRLTVV.

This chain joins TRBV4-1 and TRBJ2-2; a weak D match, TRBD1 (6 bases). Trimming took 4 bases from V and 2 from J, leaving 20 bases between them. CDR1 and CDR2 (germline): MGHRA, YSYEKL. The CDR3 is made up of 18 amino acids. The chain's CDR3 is CASSPVGAQGKNTGELFF. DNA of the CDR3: TGCGCCAGCAGCCCTGTTGGAGCGCAGGGGAAAAACACCGGGGAGCTGTTTTTT.

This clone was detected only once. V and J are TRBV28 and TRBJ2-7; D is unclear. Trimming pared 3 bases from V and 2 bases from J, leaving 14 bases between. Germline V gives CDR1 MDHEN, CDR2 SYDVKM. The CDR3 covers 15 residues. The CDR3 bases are TGTGCCAGCAGTTTCCATCACGATCTTACCTACGAGCAGTACTTC. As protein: CASSFHHDLTYEQYF.

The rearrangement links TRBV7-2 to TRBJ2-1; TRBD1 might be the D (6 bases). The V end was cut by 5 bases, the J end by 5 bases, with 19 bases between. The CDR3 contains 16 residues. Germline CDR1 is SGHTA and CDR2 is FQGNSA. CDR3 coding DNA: TGTGCCAGCAGCCCAAATTCGTGGGGGCTGGACAATGAGCAGTTCTTC. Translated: CASSPNSWGLDNEQFF.

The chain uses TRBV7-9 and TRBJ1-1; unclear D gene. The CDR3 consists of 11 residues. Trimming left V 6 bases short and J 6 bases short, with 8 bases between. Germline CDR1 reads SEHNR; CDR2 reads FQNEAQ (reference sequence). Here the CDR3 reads CASSSGPEAFF. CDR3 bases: TGTGCCAGCAGTAGTGGGCCTGAAGCTTTCTTT.

The CDR3 bases are TGTGCTAGTCGTAACAGGGCCTACGAGCAGTACTTC. Translated, it gives CASRNRAYEQYF. The V and J genes are TRBV12-5 and TRBJ2-7; the D gene is possibly TRBD1 (6 bases). The V gene's germline CDR1 is LGHNT and CDR2 FRNRAP. The CDR3 extends over 12 amino acids. Trimming pared 8 bases from V and 2 bases from J, leaving 10 bases between. Complete variable domain (other parts from reference TRBV12-5 and TRBJ2-7): DARVTQTPRHKVTEMGQEVTMRCQPILGHNTVFWYRQTMMQGLELLAYFRNRAPLDDSGMPKDRFSAEMPDATLATLKIQPSEPRDSAVYFCASRNRAYEQYFGPGTRLTVT.

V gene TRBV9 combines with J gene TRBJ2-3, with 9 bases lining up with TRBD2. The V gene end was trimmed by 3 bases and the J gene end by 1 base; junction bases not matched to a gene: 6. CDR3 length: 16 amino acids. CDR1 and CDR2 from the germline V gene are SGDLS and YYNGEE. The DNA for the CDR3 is TGTGCCAGCAGCGGGTCTAGCGGGGTGCGCACAGATACGCAGTATTTT. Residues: CASSGSSGVRTDTQYF.

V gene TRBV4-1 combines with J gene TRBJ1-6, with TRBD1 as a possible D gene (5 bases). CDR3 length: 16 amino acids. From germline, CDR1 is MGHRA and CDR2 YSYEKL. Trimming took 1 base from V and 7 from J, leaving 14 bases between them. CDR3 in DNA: TGCGCCAGCAGCCAAGGGAGTGGGGGGGGGAATTCACCCCTCCACTTT. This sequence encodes CASSQGSGGGNSPLHF.